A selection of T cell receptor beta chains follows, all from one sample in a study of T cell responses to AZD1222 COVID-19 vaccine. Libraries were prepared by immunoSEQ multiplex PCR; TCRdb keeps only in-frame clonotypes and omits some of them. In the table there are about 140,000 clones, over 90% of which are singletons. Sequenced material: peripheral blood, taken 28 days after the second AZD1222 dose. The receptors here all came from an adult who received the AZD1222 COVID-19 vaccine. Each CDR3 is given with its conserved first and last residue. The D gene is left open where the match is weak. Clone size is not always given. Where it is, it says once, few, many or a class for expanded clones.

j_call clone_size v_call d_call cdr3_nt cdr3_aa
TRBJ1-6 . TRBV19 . TGTGCCAGTAGTATTAGTGGACAGCCTCCGGATACACCCCTCCACTTT CASSISGQPPDTPLHF
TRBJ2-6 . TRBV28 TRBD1 TGTGCCAGCAGTTTAGGGACAGGGGGTCAGGCCAACGTCCTGACTTTC CASSLGTGGQANVLTF
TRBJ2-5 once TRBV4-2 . TGTGCCAGCAGCCAAGACTGGCGCCAAGGCGAGACCCAGTACTTC CASSQDWRQGETQYF
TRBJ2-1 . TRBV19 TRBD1 TGTGCCAGTAGTGCGGGACAGGAATACAATGAGCAGTTCTTC CASSAGQEYNEQFF
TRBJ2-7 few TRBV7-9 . TGTGCCAGCAGCCCCCCCACCTACGAGCAGTACTTC CASSPPTYEQYF
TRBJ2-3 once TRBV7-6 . TGTGCCAGCAGCTTAGGGCGGGGCGGAGTCGATACGCAGTATTTT CASSLGRGGVDTQYF
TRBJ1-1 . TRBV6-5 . TGTGCCAGCAGTTACTTGGAGATCACTGAAGCTTTCTTT CASSYLEITEAFF
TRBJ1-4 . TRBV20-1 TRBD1 TGCAGTGCTAGTCCCGGGACAGGGGATGAAAAACTGTTTTTT CSASPGTGDEKLFF
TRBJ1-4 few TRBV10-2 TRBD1 TGCGCCAGCGGCCGGGACAGGGATGAAAAACTGTTTTTT CASGRDRDEKLFF
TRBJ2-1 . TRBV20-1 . TGCAGTGCTGGGGGCCCGGGTGAGCAGTTCTTC CSAGGPGEQFF
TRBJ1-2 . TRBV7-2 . TGTGCCAGCAGCTTAGGTGGCGCGGGTCCCGGAGTCGGCTACACCTTC CASSLGGAGPGVGYTF
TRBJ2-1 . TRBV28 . TGTGCCAGCAGTTGGACCTCAGGGTACAATGAGCAGTTCTTC CASSWTSGYNEQFF
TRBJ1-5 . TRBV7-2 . TGTGCCAGCAGCTTAAGAGGGGGCAATCAGCCCCAGCATTTT CASSLRGGNQPQHF
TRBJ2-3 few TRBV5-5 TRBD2 TGTGCCAGCAGCTTGAGTCTAAGCGGGAGGACCGCGGGAGATACGCAGTATTTT CASSLSLSGRTAGDTQYF
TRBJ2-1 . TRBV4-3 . TGCGCCAGCAGCCTAGGAGCCTACAATGAGCAGTTCTTC CASSLGAYNEQFF
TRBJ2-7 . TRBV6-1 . TGTGCCAGCAGTGAATGGGAAGGTAAAAGCTTC CASSEWEGKSF
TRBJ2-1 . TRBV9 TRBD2 TGTGCCAGCAGCGTTTCTAGCGGGACCAACAATGAGCAGTTCTTC CASSVSSGTNNEQFF
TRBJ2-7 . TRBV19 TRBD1 TGTGCCAGCGGACAGGGGGGGACCTACGAGCAGTACTTC CASGQGGTYEQYF
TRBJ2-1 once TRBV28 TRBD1 TGTGCCAGCAGTCAATTGACCGGGACAGGGGACAATGAGCAGTTCTTC CASSQLTGTGDNEQFF
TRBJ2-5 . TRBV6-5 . TGTGCCAGCAGTTACGGGTGGCAGCCCCAAGAGACCCAGTACTTC CASSYGWQPQETQYF
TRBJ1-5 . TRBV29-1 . TGCAGCGTTGGAGGGGGGTTTAGCAATCAGCCCCAGCATTTT CSVGGGFSNQPQHF
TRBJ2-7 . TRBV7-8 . TGTGCCAGCAGCCGTTCTAGGGTTGGTCCCTACGAGCAGTACTTC CASSRSRVGPYEQYF
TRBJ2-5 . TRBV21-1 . TGTTTCACTAGCGGGAGTTCCCCGAAAGAGACCCAGTACTTC CFTSGSSPKETQYF
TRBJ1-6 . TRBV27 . TGTGCCAGCAGTTTAGGGGGCGAGTATTCACCCCTCCACTTT CASSLGGEYSPLHF
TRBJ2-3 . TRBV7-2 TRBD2 TGTGCCAGCAGCATCGCGGGAGCCCCCGATACGCAGTATTTT CASSIAGAPDTQYF
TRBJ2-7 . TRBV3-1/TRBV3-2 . TGTGCCAGCAGCCAAGGTGTCTCGCTGAGCTCCTACGAGCAGTACTTC CASSQGVSLSSYEQYF
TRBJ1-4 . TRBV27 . TGTGCCAGCAGTTCATCCGGGACACTGATTGCCTCAACTAATGAAAAACTGTTTTTT CASSSSGTLIASTNEKLFF
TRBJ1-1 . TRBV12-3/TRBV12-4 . TGTGCCAGCAGTTTACGCGAAGCTTTCTTT CASSLREAFF
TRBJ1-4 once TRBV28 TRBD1 TGTGCCAGCAGCGGTTCCGGGACAGGGGACGAAAAACTGTTTTTT CASSGSGTGDEKLFF
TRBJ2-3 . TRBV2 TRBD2 TGTGCCACCCGGACTAGCGGGCCTAGCACAGATACGCAGTATTTT CATRTSGPSTDTQYF
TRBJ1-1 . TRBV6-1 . TGTGCCAGTCATAGAGGGGCGCCTACAGTTGAAGCTTTCTTT CASHRGAPTVEAFF
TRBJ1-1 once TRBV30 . TGTGCCTGGGTTGGGAAGGGGCAAGCTTTCTTT CAWVGKGQAFF
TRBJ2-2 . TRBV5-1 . TGCGCCAGCAGCTCGGGGCGGTCCTACACCGGGGAGCTGTTTTTT CASSSGRSYTGELFF
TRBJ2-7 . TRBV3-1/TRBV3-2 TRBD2 TGTGCCAGCAGCCAGGGTCGGACTAGCGGGAGGAGATACGAGCAGTACTTC CASSQGRTSGRRYEQYF
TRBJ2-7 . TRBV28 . TGTGCCAGCAGCCCTTCCCGGGGCGCACCTCGAGAGCAGTACTTC CASSPSRGAPREQYF
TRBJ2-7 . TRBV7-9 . TGTGCCAGCAGCTCCCCGGCAGGGGGGACCTACGAGCAGTACTTC CASSSPAGGTYEQYF
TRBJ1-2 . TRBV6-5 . TGTGCCAGCACCTATACGGACAGTTCGGGTGGCTACACCTTC CASTYTDSSGGYTF
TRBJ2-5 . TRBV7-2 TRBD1 TGTGCCAGCAGCCCCGGGACAGCAGACTTGGAGCAGTACTTC CASSPGTADLEQYF
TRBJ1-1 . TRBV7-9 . TGTGCCAGCAGCTTTTCCGGGGGCGAGGCTTTCTTT CASSFSGGEAFF
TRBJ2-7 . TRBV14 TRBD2 TGTGCCAGCAGCCAAGCGCTAGCGGGAGGAGGGCAGTACTTC CASSQALAGGGQYF
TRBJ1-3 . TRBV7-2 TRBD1 TGTGCCAGCAGCTGGGGACAGAGCTCTGGAAACACCATATATTTT CASSWGQSSGNTIYF
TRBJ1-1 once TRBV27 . TGTGCCAGCCGAAGCAGTATGCAACGGGAAGCTTTCTTT CASRSSMQREAFF
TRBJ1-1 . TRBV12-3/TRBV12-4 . TGTGCCAGCAGTTTAGGGAGGAACACTGAAGCTTTCTTT CASSLGRNTEAFF
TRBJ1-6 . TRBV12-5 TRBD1 TGTGCTAGTGGTTACCGGGACAGGGGTGGACCCCTCCACTTT CASGYRDRGGPLHF
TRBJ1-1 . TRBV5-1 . TGCGCCAGCAGCTTGGGGGTGAACACTGAAGCTTTCTTT CASSLGVNTEAFF
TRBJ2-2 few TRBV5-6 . TGTGCCAGCAGCTGGGGATTGGGGACCGGGGAGCTGTTTTTT CASSWGLGTGELFF
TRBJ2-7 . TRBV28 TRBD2 TGTGCCAGCAGTACTAGCGGGAGGGCGAGGGAGCAGTACTTC CASSTSGRAREQYF
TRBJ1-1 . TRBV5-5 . TGTGCCAGCAGCACCCGGACCCGCGCCTACACTGAAGCTTTCTTT CASSTRTRAYTEAFF
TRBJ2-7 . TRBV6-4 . TGTGCCAGCGGGGCGAACCCGTACGAGCAGTACTTC CASGANPYEQYF
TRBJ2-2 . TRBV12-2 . TGTGCAAGTCGCCCGTGTCTCGGACAGGGGGCCGGGGAGCTGTTTTTT CASRPCLGQGAGELFF
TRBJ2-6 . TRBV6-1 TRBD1 TGTGCCAGCAGTGAAAGGAGACAGGGGTGGGGCCGGTCTGGGGCCAACGTCCTGACTTTC CASSERRQGWGRSGANVLTF
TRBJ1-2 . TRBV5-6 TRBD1 TGTGCCAGCAGCTTGGCGGTCCAGGGGGTCTATGGCTACACCTTC CASSLAVQGVYGYTF
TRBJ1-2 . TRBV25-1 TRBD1 TGTGCCAGCAGCAACGTAGGGACAGCAACTAACTATGGCTACACCTTC CASSNVGTATNYGYTF
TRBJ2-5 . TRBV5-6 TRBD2 TGTGCCAGCAACTGGGGACTAGCGTTGGAGACCCAGTACTTC CASNWGLALETQYF
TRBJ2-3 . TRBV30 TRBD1 TGTGCCTGGAGTACCGGGACAGGGGGCGCAGATACGCAGTATTTT CAWSTGTGGADTQYF
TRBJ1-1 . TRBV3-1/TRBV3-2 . TGTGCCAGCAGCCAAGATATCACCCCCGGGACTGAAGCTTTCTTT CASSQDITPGTEAFF
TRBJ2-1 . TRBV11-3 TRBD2 TGTGCCAGCAGCTTCCGGACTAGCGGGAATTTGTATGAGCAGTTCTTC CASSFRTSGNLYEQFF